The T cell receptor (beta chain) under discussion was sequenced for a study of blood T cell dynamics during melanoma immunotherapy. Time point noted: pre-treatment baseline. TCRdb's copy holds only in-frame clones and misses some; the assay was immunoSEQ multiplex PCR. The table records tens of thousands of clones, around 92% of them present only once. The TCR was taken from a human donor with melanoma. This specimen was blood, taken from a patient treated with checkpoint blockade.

CDR3 bases: TGTGCCAGCAGGGATAGTTTGAGGACTGAAGCTTTCTTT. Translation gives CASRDSLRTEAFF. This chain uses TRBV7-8 with TRBJ1-1; no clear D gene. The V end lost 6 bases, the J end lost 5 bases, and 13 bases lay between the germline ends. The CDR3 loop spans 13 amino acids. Germline V gene data show CDR1 as SGHVS and CDR2 as FQNEAQ.